The 10 T cell receptor beta chains below come from one sample, sequenced in a study of T cell repertoires in cytomegalovirus infection. TCRdb independently ran MiXCR on the reads; one entry per CDR3 protein. The sample holds about 310,000 distinct CDR3 sequences, 17% seen once. The sequencing sample was made of PBMCs. These TCRs come from a human donor in good health (CMV status not recorded). Some clones in this sample may be carry-over from other donors' samples.

This clonotype was seen at least ten times. This chain uses TRBV7-2 with TRBJ1-2, with D perhaps matching TRBD1 (5 bases). CDR3 length: 14 residues. Germline CDR1 SGHTA, CDR2 FQGNSA. The V and J ends lost 4 bases and 5 bases respectively, with 14 bases between them. This CDR3 is CASSSWGRGYGYTF. The CDR3 DNA reads as TGTGCCAGCAGCTCATGGGGCCGAGGGTATGGCTACACCTTC.

This clonotype was recorded many times. The chain links TRBV7-2 to TRBJ2-2; weak D call: TRBD1 (6 bases). The length of the CDR3 is 14 residues. V was cut by 5 bases and J by 6 bases, with 13 bases left in between. Germline lookup yields CDR1 SGHTA and CDR2 FQGNSA. CDR3 sequence (DNA): TGTGCCAGCAGCCAAAACCAGGGGCCCGGGGAGCTGTTTTTT. This gives the protein CASSQNQGPGELFF.

In this sample, this clonotype turned up a few times. The chain is built from TRBV28 and TRBJ2-3, with 15 bases aligning to TRBD2. CDR1 is MDHEN and CDR2 is SYDVKM in the germline V gene. Trimming at V came to 10 bases and at J to 7 bases, leaving 3 bases not matched to a gene. The CDR3 is made up of 13 amino acids. The CDR3 reads CATGTSGRNTQYF. CDR3 nucleotides: TGTGCCACCGGGACTAGCGGGAGGAATACGCAGTATTTT.

This clonotype was seen repeatedly, ten times or more. V usage is TRBV7-6 and J usage is TRBJ2-5; a possible D gene is TRBD2 (7 bases). Germline-derived CDR1 and CDR2 are SGHVS and FNYEAQ. Trimming pared 1 base from V and 5 bases from J, leaving 14 bases between. This CDR3 has 15 amino acids. The CDR3 protein is CASSLVGGGPETQYF. For the CDR3, the DNA is TGTGCCAGCAGCTTAGTAGGGGGGGGTCCGGAGACCCAGTACTTC. The whole variable domain, filled in from reference TRBV7-6 and TRBJ2-5, reads GAGVSQSPRYKVTKRGQDVALRCDPISGHVSLYWYRQALGQGPEFLTYFNYEAQQDKSGLPNDRFSAERPEGSISTLTIQRTEQRDSAMYRCASSLVGGGPETQYFGPGTRLLVL.

V is TRBV29-1 and J is TRBJ2-5; D gene uncertain. In germline, CDR1 is SQVTM, CDR2 ANQGSEA. The germline V and J ends were trimmed by 1 base and 3 bases, with 9 bases remaining between them. CDR3 length: 13 residues. This CDR3 is CSVEGRAKETQYF. Here the CDR3 DNA reads TGCAGCGTTGAAGGCCGGGCAAAAGAGACCCAGTACTTC.

This clonotype appeared a single time. The rearrangement joins TRBV13 to TRBJ2-4; TRBD1 or TRBD2 may be the D gene (5 bases each). The germline V gene encodes CDR1 PRHDT and CDR2 FYEKMQ (reference sequence). This CDR3 has 16 amino acids. Deletions cut 5 bases from V and 1 base from J, with 15 bases between. In nucleotides, the CDR3 is TGTGCCAGCAGCGCGAGCGGCGAGGGGGCCAAAAACATTCAGTACTTC. Residues: CASSASGEGAKNIQYF.

This clonotype was detected ten times or more. The chain carries TRBV7-2 and TRBJ1-1, with D tentatively TRBD1 (6 bases). V lost 0 bases, J lost 1 base, and 9 bases lay in between. The CDR3 covers 15 residues. Per germline, CDR1 SGHTA and CDR2 FQGNSA. In DNA form, the CDR3 reads TGTGCCAGCAGCTTAGCGGGGGGCGGGAACACTGAAGCTTTCTTT. Its translation: CASSLAGGGNTEAFF.

This clonotype came up many times. The chain employs TRBV6-1 and TRBJ1-5; unclear D gene. Trimming took 6 bases from V and 3 from J, leaving 12 bases between them. Per the germline V gene, CDR1 is MNHNS and CDR2 is SASEGT. There are 14 residues in the CDR3. In nucleotides, the CDR3 is TGTGCCAGCAGCCCCCTCGGAGACAATCAGCCCCAGCATTTT. Translated: CASSPLGDNQPQHF.

This clonotype has at least ten counts. The V gene is TRBV5-6, the J gene TRBJ1-5; possibly TRBD1 for D (6 bases). The CDR3 runs to 15 residues. Germline V gives CDR1 SGHDT, CDR2 YYEEEE. Trimming cost V 3 bases and J 3 bases, with 13 bases left between them. Here the CDR3 reads CASSYGPGVNQPQHF. The CDR3 nucleotides are TGTGCCAGCAGCTATGGGCCAGGGGTCAATCAGCCCCAGCATTTT.

This clonotype has only a few counts. The V and J genes are TRBV13 and TRBJ2-7; either TRBD1 or TRBD2 may fit D (5 bases each). V lost 6 bases to trimming and J lost 0 bases, with 15 bases between them. This CDR3 contains 15 residues. Germline assignment: CDR1 PRHDT and CDR2 FYEKMQ (reference sequence). CDR3 loop: CASSSGTEASYEQYF. The CDR3 region has the DNA TGTGCCAGCAGTTCCGGGACCGAGGCCTCCTACGAGCAGTACTTC.